This T cell receptor beta chain was captured by sequencing in a study of beta chain features in type 1 diabetes. Points from the study as a whole: Insertions at VDJ junctions were less frequent in type 1 diabetes patients. These patients also deleted more nucleotides at the same junctions.

As concerns this clone: The target antigen is unknown.

Sequencing targeted expressed TCRB transcripts, as all isolated RNA had been reverse transcribed. TCRdb's table, derived via immunoSEQ multiplex PCR, lists solely in-frame clones and lacks some. The data hold 900,000 or so clones, with about 17% observed a single time. CDR3 length: 14 residues. Germline V lookup: CDR1 SGHRS, CDR2 YFSETQ. With V trimmed by 2 bases and J by 1 base, 2 bases remained unmatched. V usage is TRBV5-1 and J usage is TRBJ2-7; TRBD1 matches 8 bases. The sequencing sample was made of naive CD4+ T cells from blood. The TCR was taken from a young woman in good health. DNA of the CDR3: TGCGCCAGCAGCTTTGGGGACAGGTCCTACGAGCAGTACTTC. Its protein product is CASSFGDRSYEQYF.